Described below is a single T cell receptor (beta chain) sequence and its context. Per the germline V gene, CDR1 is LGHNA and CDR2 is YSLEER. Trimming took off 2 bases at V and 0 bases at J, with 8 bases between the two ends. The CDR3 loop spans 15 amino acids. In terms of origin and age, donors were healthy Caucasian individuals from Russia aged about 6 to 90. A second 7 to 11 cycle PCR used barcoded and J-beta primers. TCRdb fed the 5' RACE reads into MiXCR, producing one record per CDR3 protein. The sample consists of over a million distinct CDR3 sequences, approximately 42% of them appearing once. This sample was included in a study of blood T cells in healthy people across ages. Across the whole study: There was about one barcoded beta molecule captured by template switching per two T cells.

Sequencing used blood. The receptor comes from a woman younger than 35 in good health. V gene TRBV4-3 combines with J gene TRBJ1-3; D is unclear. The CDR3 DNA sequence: TGCGCCAGCAGCCAACCCGGGAGCTCTGGAAACACCATATATTTT. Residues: CASSQPGSSGNTIYF.